This TCR beta chain is from a study of blood T cell repertoires in COVID-19. Trimming took off 5 bases at V and 2 bases at J, with 10 bases between the two ends. CDR1 and CDR2 (germline): LGHNT, FRNRAP. The CDR3 covers 13 residues. Repertoires were generated with immunoSEQ multiplex PCR, while TCRdb's copy carries only in-frame clones and drops some. The sample shows 250,000 to 300,000 clones, roughly 89% of them seen only once. The clonotype was recovered from a man in his forties with acute or convalescent COVID-19. The V call is TRBV12-5, the J call TRBJ2-7; D is possibly TRBD2 (6 bases). The sample consisted of peripheral blood. The CDR3 nucleotides read TGTGCTAGTGGTCACGGGACTCCCTACGAGCAGTACTTC. It yields the protein CASGHGTPYEQYF.